A single T cell receptor (beta chain) is shown here with its context. CDR3 length: 18 amino acids. Losses at the gene ends were 2 bases for V and 2 bases for J; bases not matched to a gene: 12. CDR1 SGHNT and CDR2 YYREEE come from the germline V gene (reference sequence). The data are from a study of blood T cell repertoires in COVID-19. Only in-frame clones appear in the TCRdb table, and some are missing; sequencing was by immunoSEQ multiplex PCR. Altogether around 39,000 clones are present, about 80% being singletons, with the ten largest covering 14%. The sequenced sample was peripheral blood. J is TRBJ2-4 and V is TRBV5-4, with 8 bases aligning to TRBD1. This TCR was sampled from a woman in her 70s with acute or convalescent COVID-19. The CDR3 loop is CASSFADRGSGPKNIQYF. The CDR3 nucleotides read TGTGCCAGCAGCTTCGCTGACAGGGGTTCGGGGCCCAAAAACATTCAGTACTTC.